This T cell receptor (beta chain) was recorded in a study of blood T cell repertoires in COVID-19. Study-wide context: COVID-19 samples, acute and convalescent, were from the United States, Italy and Spain. Sources were T cells, B-cell-depleted T cells, or PBMCs; the material itself was cDNA or gDNA.

Authors' analysis steps: Researchers report that nucleated cell counts were estimated from reference gene primer amplification. Clones were sequenced by immunoSEQ multiplex PCR, and TCRdb holds only the in-frame ones, with some missing. V and J calls and clone size are copied from that table; D and trimming were computed from the DNA. The sample includes around 360,000 clones, around 87% seen only once; the top ten take 8.5% to 12%. Seattle patients were enrolled during active infection and followed longitudinally. The CDR3 is 11 amino acids. The V gene's germline CDR1 is DFQATT and CDR2 SNEGSKA (reference sequence).

Sequenced sample: peripheral blood. This clonotype was sampled from a woman in her twenties or thirties with COVID-19, enrolled during active disease. The chain carries TRBV20-1 and TRBJ1-1; weak D call: TRBD1 (5 bases). CDR3 residues: CSTDRNTEAFF. CDR3 DNA: TGCAGCACCGACAGAAACACTGAAGCTTTCTTT.